The entry below describes one T cell receptor (beta chain). This record comes from a study of CD8 T cells in Susac syndrome. Reverse transcription used roughly 0.45 to 1 ug RNA and random hexamers. TCRdb reprocessed the immunoSEQ multiplex PCR reads via MiXCR and lists one record per CDR3 protein. The sample contains over 100,000 distinct CDR3 sequences, about 93% of which appear only once. Sequencing was carried out using CD8+ T cells from PBMCs. This receptor was taken from a human donor with Susac syndrome.

In DNA form, the CDR3 reads TGCAGCGTCGCCGGGACCGCCGTCCCGGCACACACTCTAGCTAACTATGGCTACACCTTC. It yields the protein CSVAGTAVPAHTLANYGYTF. The chain joins TRBV29-1 to TRBJ1-2; D may be TRBD1 (5 bases). V was trimmed by 6 bases and J by 0 bases, leaving 32 bases between them. The CDR3 totals 20 residues. Germline loops: CDR1 SQVTM, CDR2 ANQGSEA.